The next 7 T cell receptor beta chains were all read from a single sample in a study of response to subunit inactivated influenza vaccine. A single record per CDR3 protein comes from TCRdb applying MiXCR to the RT-PCR reads. The sample lists around 710,000 distinct CDR3 sequences, approximately 14% occurring once. The material was PBMCs from blood, obtained 14 days before vaccination. Receptors were obtained from a man aged 50 to 59 who received an inactivated influenza vaccine.

This clonotype was seen a few times. The chain uses TRBV6-2 or TRBV6-3 and TRBJ2-1, with 8 positions matching TRBD1. Per the germline V gene, CDR1 is MNHEY and CDR2 is SVGEGT. The CDR3 has 18 amino acids. The V segment lost 10 bases and the J segment 4 bases; nucleotides outside the gene matches: 21. This CDR3 is CATPKGDRGPAEYNEQFF. Here the CDR3 DNA reads TGTGCCACCCCCAAAGGCGACAGGGGCCCAGCAGAATACAATGAGCAGTTCTTC.

The chain uses TRBV20-1 and TRBJ2-5; 10 bases map to TRBD2. The CDR3 runs 14 residues. Germline CDR1 reads DFQATT; CDR2 reads SNEGSKA (reference sequence). The V gene end was trimmed by 3 bases and the J gene end by 4 bases; junction bases not matched to a gene: 5. The CDR3 DNA follows: TGCAGTGCTAGCGCCCTAGCGGGAGCAGAGACCCAGTACTTC. It encodes CSASALAGAETQYF.

This clonotype was seen many times. V usage is TRBV20-1 and J usage is TRBJ1-5, with 8 positions matching TRBD1. Germline CDR1 reads DFQATT; CDR2 reads SNEGSKA (reference sequence). The CDR3 is made up of 13 amino acids. Unmatched junction bases numbered 2, after V lost 3 bases and J lost 4 bases. CDR3 sequence: CSARGQVNQPQHF. CDR3 coding DNA: TGCAGTGCTAGGGGACAGGTTAATCAGCCCCAGCATTTT.

This clonotype was counted between two and nine times. As DNA, the CDR3 is TGCGCCAGCAGCCAAGATAACGATAACACCGGGGAGCTGTTTTTT. This codes for CASSQDNDNTGELFF. The chain uses TRBV4-3 and TRBJ2-2; D call uncertain. CDR1 is LGHNA, CDR2 YSLEER, per germline. V dropped 0 bases and J dropped 2 bases, with 7 bases sitting between them. There are 15 residues in the CDR3.

This clonotype has a count of ten or more. The chain couples TRBV20-1 to TRBJ2-1, with D maybe TRBD2 (5 bases). The CDR3 sequence is 16 residues long. Germline lookup yields CDR1 DFQATT and CDR2 SNEGSKA (reference sequence). V was cut by 0 bases and J by 4 bases, with 16 bases left in between. The CDR3 DNA reads as TGCAGTGCTAGAGAAGCGGAAGGATTACTTTACAATGAGCAGTTCTTC. This codes for CSAREAEGLLYNEQFF.

The chain recombines TRBV5-1 with TRBJ2-1, with D hard to call. Trimming stripped 4 bases from V and 5 bases from J, with 7 bases between. The CDR3 sequence is 12 residues long. From germline, CDR1 is SGHRS and CDR2 YFSETQ. The CDR3 is CASSQNDNEQFF. The CDR3 bases are TGCGCCAGCAGCCAAAACGACAATGAGCAGTTCTTC.

The CDR3 sequence is CATSDPGQPYEQYF. Here the CDR3 DNA reads TGTGCCACCAGTGACCCGGGACAGCCCTACGAGCAGTACTTC. The gene calls are TRBV24-1 and TRBJ2-7; 7 bases map to TRBD1. In germline, CDR1 is KGHDR, CDR2 SFDVKD. The CDR3 totals 14 residues. Unmatched junction bases numbered 4, after V lost 4 bases and J lost 2 bases.